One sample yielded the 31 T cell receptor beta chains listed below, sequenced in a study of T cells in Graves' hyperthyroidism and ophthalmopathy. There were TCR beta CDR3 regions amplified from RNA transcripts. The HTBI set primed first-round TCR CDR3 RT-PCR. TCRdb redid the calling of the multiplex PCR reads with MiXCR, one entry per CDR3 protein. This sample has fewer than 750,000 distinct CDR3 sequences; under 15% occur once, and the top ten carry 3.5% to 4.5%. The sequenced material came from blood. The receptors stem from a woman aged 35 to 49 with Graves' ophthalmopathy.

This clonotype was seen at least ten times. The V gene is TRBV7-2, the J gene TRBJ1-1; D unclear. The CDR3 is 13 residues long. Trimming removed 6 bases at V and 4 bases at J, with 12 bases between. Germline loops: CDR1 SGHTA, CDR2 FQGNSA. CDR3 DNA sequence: TGTGCCAGCAGTATTAAGGTGGGCACTGAAGCTTTCTTT. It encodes CASSIKVGTEAFF.

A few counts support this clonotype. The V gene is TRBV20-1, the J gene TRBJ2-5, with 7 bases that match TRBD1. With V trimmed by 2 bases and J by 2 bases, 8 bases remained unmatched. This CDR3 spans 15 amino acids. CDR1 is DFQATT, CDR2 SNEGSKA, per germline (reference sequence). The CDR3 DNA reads TGCAGTGCTAGAACTACAGGGGCCCAGCAAGAGACCCAGTACTTC. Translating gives CSARTTGAQQETQYF.

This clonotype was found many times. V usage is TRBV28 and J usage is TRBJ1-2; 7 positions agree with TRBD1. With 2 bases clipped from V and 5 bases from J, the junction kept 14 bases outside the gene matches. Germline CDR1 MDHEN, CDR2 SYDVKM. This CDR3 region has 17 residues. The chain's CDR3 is CASSLRVPGQRRYGYTF. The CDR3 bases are TGTGCCAGCAGTTTAAGGGTCCCGGGACAGAGGAGATATGGCTACACCTTC.

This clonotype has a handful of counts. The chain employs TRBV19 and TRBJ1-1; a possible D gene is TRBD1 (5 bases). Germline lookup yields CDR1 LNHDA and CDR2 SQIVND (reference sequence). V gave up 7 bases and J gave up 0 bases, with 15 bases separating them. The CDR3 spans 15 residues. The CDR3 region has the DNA TGTGCCAGTAACCCCCAGGCAGGGATGAACACTGAAGCTTTCTTT. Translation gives CASNPQAGMNTEAFF.

This CDR3 reads CASSLLGYRGSGNTIYF. DNA for the CDR3: TGTGCCAGCAGCCTATTAGGCTACAGGGGAAGTGGAAACACCATATATTTT. V gene TRBV4-2 combines with J gene TRBJ1-3; 7 bases align to TRBD1. The CDR3 sequence is 17 residues long. Losses at the gene ends were 4 bases for V and 3 bases for J; bases not matched to a gene: 12. Per the germline V gene, CDR1 is LGHNA and CDR2 is YNFKEQ.

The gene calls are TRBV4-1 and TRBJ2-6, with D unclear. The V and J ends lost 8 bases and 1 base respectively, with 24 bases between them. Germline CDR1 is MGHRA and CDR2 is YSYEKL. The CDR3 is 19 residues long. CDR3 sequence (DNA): TGCGCCAGCGGCTCCAACGAGGCAGTCCTGTCGTCTGGGGCCAACGTCCTGACTTTC. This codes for CASGSNEAVLSSGANVLTF.

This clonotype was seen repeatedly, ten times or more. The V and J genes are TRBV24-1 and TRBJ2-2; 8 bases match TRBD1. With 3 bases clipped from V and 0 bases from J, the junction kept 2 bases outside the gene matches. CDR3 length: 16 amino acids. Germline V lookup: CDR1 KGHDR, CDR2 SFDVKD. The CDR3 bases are TGTGCCACCAGTGATCCGGGACAGGCGAACACCGGGGAGCTGTTTTTT. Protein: CATSDPGQANTGELFF.

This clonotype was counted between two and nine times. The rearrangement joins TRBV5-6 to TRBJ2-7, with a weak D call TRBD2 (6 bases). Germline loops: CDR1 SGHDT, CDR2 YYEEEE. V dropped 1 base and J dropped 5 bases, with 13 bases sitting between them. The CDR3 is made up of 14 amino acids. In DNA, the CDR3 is TGTGCCAGCAGCTTGTCCGGGAGTATCCACGAGCAGTACTTC. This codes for CASSLSGSIHEQYF.

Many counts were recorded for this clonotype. The CDR3: CASSLWPGADQPQHF. For the CDR3, the DNA is TGCGCCAGCAGCTTGTGGCCGGGGGCGGATCAGCCCCAGCATTTT. The chain recombines TRBV5-1 with TRBJ1-5; D might be TRBD1 (6 bases). CDR1 is SGHRS, CDR2 YFSETQ, per germline. The length of the CDR3 is 15 residues. V was clipped by 1 base and J by 5 bases, with 13 bases between them.

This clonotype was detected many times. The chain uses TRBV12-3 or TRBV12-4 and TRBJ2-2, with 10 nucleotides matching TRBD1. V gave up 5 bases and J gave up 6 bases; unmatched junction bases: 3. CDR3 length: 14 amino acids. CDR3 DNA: TGTGCCAGCAGTGACAGGGGGCGAGCCGGGGAGCTGTTTTTT. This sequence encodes CASSDRGRAGELFF.

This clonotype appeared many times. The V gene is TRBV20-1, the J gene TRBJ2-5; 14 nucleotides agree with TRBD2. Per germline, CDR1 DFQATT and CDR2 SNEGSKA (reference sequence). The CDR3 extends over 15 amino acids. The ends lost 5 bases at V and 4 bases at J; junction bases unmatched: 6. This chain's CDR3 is CSARRLAGGGETQYF. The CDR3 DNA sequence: TGCAGTGCTCGCCGACTAGCGGGAGGGGGAGAGACCCAGTACTTC.

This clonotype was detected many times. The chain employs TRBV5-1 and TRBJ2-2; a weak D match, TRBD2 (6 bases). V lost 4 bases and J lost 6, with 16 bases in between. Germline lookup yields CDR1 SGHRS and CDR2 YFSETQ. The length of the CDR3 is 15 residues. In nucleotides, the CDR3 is TGCGCCAGCAGCCCGGACCAGGGACTGGCCGGGGAGCTGTTTTTT. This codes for CASSPDQGLAGELFF.

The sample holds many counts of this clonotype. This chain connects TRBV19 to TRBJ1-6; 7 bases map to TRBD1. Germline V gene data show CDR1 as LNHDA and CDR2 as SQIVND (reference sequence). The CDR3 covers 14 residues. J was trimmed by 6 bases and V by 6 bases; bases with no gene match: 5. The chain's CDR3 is CASSPTGFNSPLHF. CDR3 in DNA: TGTGCCAGTAGCCCGACAGGGTTTAATTCACCCCTCCACTTT.

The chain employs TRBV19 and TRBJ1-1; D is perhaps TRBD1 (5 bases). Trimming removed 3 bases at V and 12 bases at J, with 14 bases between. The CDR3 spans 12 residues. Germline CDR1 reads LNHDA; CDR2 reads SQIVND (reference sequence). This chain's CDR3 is CASSIGAGRTFF. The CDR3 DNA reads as TGTGCCAGTAGTATCGGGGCAGGCAGGACTTTCTTT.

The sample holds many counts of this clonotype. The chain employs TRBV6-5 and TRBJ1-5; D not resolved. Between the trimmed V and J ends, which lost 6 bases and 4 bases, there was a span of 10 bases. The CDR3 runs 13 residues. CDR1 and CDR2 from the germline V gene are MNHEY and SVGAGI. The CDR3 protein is CASRATPNQPQHF. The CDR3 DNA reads TGTGCCAGCAGGGCCACCCCAAATCAGCCCCAGCATTTT.

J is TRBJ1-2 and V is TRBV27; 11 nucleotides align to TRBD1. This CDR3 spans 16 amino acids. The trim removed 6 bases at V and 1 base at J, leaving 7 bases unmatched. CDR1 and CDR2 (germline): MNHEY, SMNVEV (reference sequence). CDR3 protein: CASRWTGGEGNYGYTF. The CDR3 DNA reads TGTGCCAGCAGATGGACAGGGGGCGAAGGTAACTATGGCTACACCTTC.

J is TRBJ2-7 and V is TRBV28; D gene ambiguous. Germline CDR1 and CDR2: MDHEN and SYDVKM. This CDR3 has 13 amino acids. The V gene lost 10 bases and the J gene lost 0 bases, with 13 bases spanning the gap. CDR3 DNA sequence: TGTGCCACCGAAGGTAGCTTCTCCTACGAGCAGTACTTC. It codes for CATEGSFSYEQYF.

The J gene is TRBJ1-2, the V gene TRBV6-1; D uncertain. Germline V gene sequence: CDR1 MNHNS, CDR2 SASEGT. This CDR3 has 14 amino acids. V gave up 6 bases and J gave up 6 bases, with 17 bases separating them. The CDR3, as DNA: TGTGCCAGCAGCCCCCAATATGGGGAGGATGGCTACACCTTC. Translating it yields CASSPQYGEDGYTF.

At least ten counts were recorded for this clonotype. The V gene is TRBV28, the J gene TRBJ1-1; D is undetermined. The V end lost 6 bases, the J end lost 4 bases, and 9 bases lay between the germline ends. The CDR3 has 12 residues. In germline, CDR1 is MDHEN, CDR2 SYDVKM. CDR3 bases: TGTGCCAGCAGACCAGACATCACTGAAGCTTTCTTT. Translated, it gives CASRPDITEAFF.

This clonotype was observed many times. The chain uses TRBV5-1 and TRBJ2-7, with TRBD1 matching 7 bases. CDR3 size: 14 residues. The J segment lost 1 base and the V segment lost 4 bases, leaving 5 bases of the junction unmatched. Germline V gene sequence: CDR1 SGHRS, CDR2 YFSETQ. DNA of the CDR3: TGCGCCAGCAGCCACCGGGACAGATCCTACGAGCAGTACTTC. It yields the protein CASSHRDRSYEQYF.

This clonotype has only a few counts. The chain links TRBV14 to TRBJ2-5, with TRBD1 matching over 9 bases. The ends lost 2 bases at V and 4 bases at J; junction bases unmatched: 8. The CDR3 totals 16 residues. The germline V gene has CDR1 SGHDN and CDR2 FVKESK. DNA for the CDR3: TGTGCCAGCAGCCAACGAAGGGGACAGGGTCCAGAGACCCAGTACTTC. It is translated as CASSQRRGQGPETQYF.

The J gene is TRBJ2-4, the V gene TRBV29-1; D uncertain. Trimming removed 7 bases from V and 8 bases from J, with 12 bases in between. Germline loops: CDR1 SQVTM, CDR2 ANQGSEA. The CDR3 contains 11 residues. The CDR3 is CSAMRWDIQYF. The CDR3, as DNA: TGCAGCGCAATGCGGTGGGACATTCAGTACTTC.

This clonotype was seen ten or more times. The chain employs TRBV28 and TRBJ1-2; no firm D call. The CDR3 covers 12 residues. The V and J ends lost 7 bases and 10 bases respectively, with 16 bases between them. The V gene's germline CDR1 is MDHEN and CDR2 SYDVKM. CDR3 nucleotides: TGTGCCAGCACAAGGACCCGGGTCGTCTACACCTTC. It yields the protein CASTRTRVVYTF.

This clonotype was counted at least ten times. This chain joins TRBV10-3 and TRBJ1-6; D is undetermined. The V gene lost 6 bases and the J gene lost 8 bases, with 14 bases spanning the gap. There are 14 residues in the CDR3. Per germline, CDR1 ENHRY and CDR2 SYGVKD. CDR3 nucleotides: TGTGCCATCAGACCGACGAGCTCGGATTCACCCCTCCACTTT. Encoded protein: CAIRPTSSDSPLHF.

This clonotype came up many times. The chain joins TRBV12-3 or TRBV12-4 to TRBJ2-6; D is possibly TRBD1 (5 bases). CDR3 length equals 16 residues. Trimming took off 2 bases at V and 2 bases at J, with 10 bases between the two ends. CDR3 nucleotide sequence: TGTGCCAGCAGTTTAAGGGGTCTCGCTGGGGCCAACGTCCTGACTTTC. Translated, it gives CASSLRGLAGANVLTF.

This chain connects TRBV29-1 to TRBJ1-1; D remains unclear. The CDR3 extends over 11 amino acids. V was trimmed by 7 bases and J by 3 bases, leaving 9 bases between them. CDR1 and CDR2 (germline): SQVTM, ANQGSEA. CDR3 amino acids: CSAQVDTEAFF. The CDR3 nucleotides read TGCAGCGCTCAGGTTGACACTGAAGCTTTCTTT.

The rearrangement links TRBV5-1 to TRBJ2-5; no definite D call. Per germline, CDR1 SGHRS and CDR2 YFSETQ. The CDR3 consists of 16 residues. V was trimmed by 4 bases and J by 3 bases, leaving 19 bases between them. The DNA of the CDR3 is TGCGCCAGCAGCCCCACAGACTCCACTTCAGAAGAGACCCAGTACTTC. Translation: CASSPTDSTSEETQYF.

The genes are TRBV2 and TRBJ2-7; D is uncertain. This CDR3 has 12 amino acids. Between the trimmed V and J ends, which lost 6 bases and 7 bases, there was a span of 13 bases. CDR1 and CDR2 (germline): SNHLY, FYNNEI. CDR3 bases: TGTGCCAGCAGCGGACCCGGTTGGGAGCAGTACTTC. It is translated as CASSGPGWEQYF.

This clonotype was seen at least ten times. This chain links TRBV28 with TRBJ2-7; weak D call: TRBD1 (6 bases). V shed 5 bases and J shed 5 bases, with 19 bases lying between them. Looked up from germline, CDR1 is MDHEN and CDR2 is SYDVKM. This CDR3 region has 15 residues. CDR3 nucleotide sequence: TGTGCCAGCAGTCCCCGCCAGGGGCTCCTCGACGAGCAGTACTTC. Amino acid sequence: CASSPRQGLLDEQYF.

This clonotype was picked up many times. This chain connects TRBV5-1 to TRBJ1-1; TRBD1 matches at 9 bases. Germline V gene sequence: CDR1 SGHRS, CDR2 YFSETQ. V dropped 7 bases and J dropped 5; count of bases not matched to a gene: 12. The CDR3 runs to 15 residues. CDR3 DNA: TGCGCCAGCGGGGGTCCCGGGACAGGGCGGACTGAAGCTTTCTTT. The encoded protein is CASGGPGTGRTEAFF.

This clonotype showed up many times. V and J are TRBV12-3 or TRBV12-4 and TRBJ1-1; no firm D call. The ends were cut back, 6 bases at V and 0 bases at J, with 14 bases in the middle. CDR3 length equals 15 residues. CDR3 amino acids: CASSFLGRLNTEAFF. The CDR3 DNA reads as TGTGCCAGCAGCTTTCTGGGCAGGCTGAACACTGAAGCTTTCTTT.